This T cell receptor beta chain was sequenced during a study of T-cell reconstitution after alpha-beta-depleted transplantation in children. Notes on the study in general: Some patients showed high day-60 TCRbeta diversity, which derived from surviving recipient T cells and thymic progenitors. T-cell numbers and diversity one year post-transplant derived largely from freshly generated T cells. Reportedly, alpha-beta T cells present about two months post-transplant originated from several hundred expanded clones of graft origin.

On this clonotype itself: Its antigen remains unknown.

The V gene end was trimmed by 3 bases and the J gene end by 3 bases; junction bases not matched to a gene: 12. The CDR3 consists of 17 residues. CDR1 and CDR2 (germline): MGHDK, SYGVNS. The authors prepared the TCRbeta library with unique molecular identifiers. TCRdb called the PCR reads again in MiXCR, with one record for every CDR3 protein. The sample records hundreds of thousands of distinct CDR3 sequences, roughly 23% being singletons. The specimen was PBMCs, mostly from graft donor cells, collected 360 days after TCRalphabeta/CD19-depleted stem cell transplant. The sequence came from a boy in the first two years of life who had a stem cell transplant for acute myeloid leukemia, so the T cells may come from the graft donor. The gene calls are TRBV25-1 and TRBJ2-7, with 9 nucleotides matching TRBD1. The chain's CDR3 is CASSEGYRDRVVYEQYV. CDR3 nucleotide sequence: TGTGCCAGCAGTGAGGGATACCGGGACAGGGTAGTCTACGAGCAGTACGTC.